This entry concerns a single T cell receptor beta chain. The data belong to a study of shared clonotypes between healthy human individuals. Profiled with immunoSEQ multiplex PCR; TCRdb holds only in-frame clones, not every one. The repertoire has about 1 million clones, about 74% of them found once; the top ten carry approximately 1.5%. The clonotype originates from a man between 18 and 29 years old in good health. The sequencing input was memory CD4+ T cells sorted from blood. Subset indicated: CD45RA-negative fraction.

The chain's CDR3 is CASSYREQGFEAFF. CDR3 DNA: TGTGCCAGCAGTTACCGAGAGCAGGGGTTTGAAGCTTTCTTT. The rearrangement links TRBV6-5 to TRBJ1-1, with a tentative D call TRBD1 (6 bases). Trimming removed 2 bases at V and 7 bases at J, with 14 bases between. This CDR3 comprises 14 residues. Per the germline V gene, CDR1 is MNHEY and CDR2 is SVGAGI.